This T cell receptor (beta chain) stems from a study of blood T cell repertoires in COVID-19. CDR3 length: 14 residues. V lost 4 bases to trimming and J lost 2 bases, with 12 bases between them. The table came from immunoSEQ multiplex PCR; TCRdb's copy has only in-frame clones and leaves some out. Of a few hundred thousand clones detected, roughly 86% appear once; the ten largest clones hold approximately 3%. This receptor was identified in a man aged 55 to 70 with acute or convalescent COVID-19. The genes are TRBV23-1 and TRBJ2-7; tentatively, D is TRBD2 (6 bases). TRBV23-1 is sorted into the ORF group, with uncertain function. The sample comprised peripheral blood. The CDR3 DNA sequence: TGCGCCAGCAGTCCGCTGCGGGGCACCTACGAGCAGTACTTC. This gives the protein CASSPLRGTYEQYF.